This TCR beta chain was sequenced during a study of T cells in Graves' hyperthyroidism and ophthalmopathy. Study at large: Prior to any treatment, at the point of initial diagnosis, peripheral blood was collected.

This clonotype was seen many times. Its specificity is unknown. What was amplified from RNA transcripts were TCR beta CDR3 regions. In the first-round RT-PCR of the TCR CDR3, the HTBI primer set was used. TCRdb fed the multiplex PCR reads into MiXCR, producing one record per CDR3 protein. The top ten clones hold about 20% of a sample with some 350,000 distinct CDR3 sequences, over 12% of them seen once. For the diagnoses, clinical symptoms, serum thyroxine and TRAb, thyroid ultrasound and orbital computed tomography were used. Study outcomes and limitations: Most thyroid-expanded clonotypes above 0.001 were also found in blood. Onset of ophthalmopathy came a median around 6.2 months after the model predicted it.

This CDR3 comprises 15 residues. Germline CDR1 and CDR2: SGHTA and FQGNSA. The J segment lost 4 bases and the V segment lost 5 bases, leaving 7 bases of the junction unmatched. The source is a woman aged 60 to 75 with Graves' ophthalmopathy. The V gene is TRBV7-2, the J gene TRBJ2-3, with 9 positions matching TRBD1. The specimen was blood. This CDR3 reads CASSRDRVGSDTQYF. CDR3 DNA sequence: TGTGCCAGCAGCCGGGACAGGGTGGGTTCAGATACGCAGTATTTT.